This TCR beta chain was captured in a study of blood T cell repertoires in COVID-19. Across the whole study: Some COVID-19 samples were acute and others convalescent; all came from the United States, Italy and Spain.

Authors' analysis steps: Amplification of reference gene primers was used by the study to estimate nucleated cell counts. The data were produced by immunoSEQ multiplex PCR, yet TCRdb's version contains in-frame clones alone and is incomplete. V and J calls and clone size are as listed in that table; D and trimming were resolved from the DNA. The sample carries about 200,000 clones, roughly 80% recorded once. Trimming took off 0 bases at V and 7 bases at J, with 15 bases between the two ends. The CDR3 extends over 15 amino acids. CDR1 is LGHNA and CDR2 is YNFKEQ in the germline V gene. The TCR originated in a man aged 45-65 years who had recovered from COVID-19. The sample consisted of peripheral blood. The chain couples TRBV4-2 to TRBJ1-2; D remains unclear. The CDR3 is CASSQDSVQTGGYTF. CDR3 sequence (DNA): TGTGCCAGCAGCCAAGATTCGGTCCAGACGGGTGGCTACACCTTC.